This T cell receptor (beta chain) was recorded in a study of identical twins. Germline assignment: CDR1 DFQATT and CDR2 SNEGSKA (reference sequence). This CDR3 contains 13 residues. Trimming cost V 6 bases and J 4 bases; bases outside gene matches: 8. TCRdb reprocessed the 5' RACE reads via MiXCR and lists one record per CDR3 protein. The sample lists around 1.7 million distinct CDR3 sequences, less than 35% occurring once. Every donor was a healthy Caucasian. This TCR came from a newborn girl in good health. J is TRBJ1-1 and V is TRBV20-1, with 7 positions matching TRBD1. The sequenced sample consisted of cord blood. CDR3 amino acids: CSARQGPSTEAFF. The CDR3 DNA reads as TGCAGTGCCCGACAGGGACCGAGCACTGAAGCTTTCTTT.